This section outlines one T cell receptor beta chain sequence together with its context. Its antigen is undetermined. Trimming removed 3 bases from V and 3 bases from J; junction bases left unmatched: 16. The CDR3 totals 20 residues. Per germline, CDR1 SGDLS and CDR2 YYNGEE. Extracted RNA was reverse transcribed, and the resulting cDNA served as sequencing template. Produced via immunoSEQ multiplex PCR; TCRdb's table is partial and in-frame only. The repertoire has about 200,000 clones, roughly 60% of them found once; the top ten carry under 1.2%. Treatment meaning: oral pan-JAK inhibitor, 5-10 mg twice daily. The sample comes from a study of CD8+ T cells in alopecia areata. Whole-study results and caveats: Uncertainty about whether baseline CD8+ expansion is linked to response remains, with one nonresponder. It was lesional scalp, especially alopecia totalis/universalis, that showed higher clonality than normal scalp. Scalp clonality, together with expanded CD8+ clones among the top 100, fell significantly with tofacitinib.

Source: CD4+ T cells sorted from blood, taken at week 24, from a patient treated with tofacitinib. The clonotype originates from a human donor with alopecia areata. V gene TRBV9 combines with J gene TRBJ2-1, with 12 nucleotides matching TRBD2. The CDR3: CASSEPPPSGGANIYNEQFF. CDR3 coding DNA: TGTGCCAGCAGCGAACCCCCCCCTAGCGGGGGGGCTAATATCTACAATGAGCAGTTCTTC. Combining the CDR3 with reference TRBV9 and TRBJ2-1 gives the whole variable domain DSGVTQTPKHLITATGQRVTLRCSPRSGDLSVYWYQQSLDQGLQFLIQYYNGEERAKGNILERFSAQQFPDLHSELNLSSLELGDSALYFCASSEPPPSGGANIYNEQFFGPGTRLTVL.